These 19 T cell receptor beta chains originate from one sample sequenced in a study of neoadjuvant anti-PD-1 for oral cavity cancer. This table comes from immunoSEQ multiplex PCR, and its TCRdb copy is limited to in-frame clones, with some not included. The repertoire holds some 71,000 clones, around 80% seen once, with approximately 3.6% in the top ten. The sample consisted of PBMCs, taken before nivolumab (anti-PD-1) treatment. These TCRs come from a person between 35 and 79 years old with oral cavity squamous cell carcinoma.

The chain combines TRBV7-8 with TRBJ1-1; TRBD1 is a possible D gene (5 bases). The length of the CDR3 is 15 residues. Germline V gives CDR1 SGHVS, CDR2 FQNEAQ. V was trimmed by 3 bases and J by 1 base, leaving 12 bases between them. CDR3 nucleotide sequence: TGTGCCAGCAGCTTTAGGGGCTGGGGGAACACTGAAGCTTTCTTT. Translation gives CASSFRGWGNTEAFF.

The chain has TRBV6-6 and TRBJ1-2, with a possible D match to TRBD1 (5 bases). CDR1 and CDR2 (germline): MNHNY, SVGAGI (reference sequence). This CDR3 is built from 12 residues. The V and J ends lost 6 bases and 3 bases respectively, with 8 bases between them. The CDR3, as DNA: TGTGCCAGCAGCGACAGCTACTATGGCTACACCTTC. Translated, it gives CASSDSYYGYTF.

This chain uses TRBV11-2 with TRBJ2-3, with TRBD2 as a possible D gene (5 bases). The V gene's germline CDR1 is SGHAT and CDR2 FQNNGV. V lost 3 bases and J 6 bases, leaving 10 bases between the germline ends. The CDR3 is 13 residues long. The CDR3: CASSFRRTDTQYF. The CDR3 coding sequence is TGTGCCAGCAGCTTCCGGAGGACCGATACGCAGTATTTT.

The V gene is TRBV5-6, the J gene TRBJ2-1, with a tentative D call TRBD2 (6 bases). The CDR3 extends over 15 amino acids. Between the trimmed V and J ends, which lost 0 bases and 5 bases, there was a span of 12 bases. CDR1 is SGHDT, CDR2 YYEEEE, per germline. The CDR3 here is CASSLVGGRNNEQFF. CDR3 nucleotide sequence: TGTGCCAGCAGCTTGGTAGGAGGGCGGAACAATGAGCAGTTCTTC.

This rearrangement joins TRBV27 to TRBJ1-5; TRBD1 matches 8 bases. Trimming at V came to 6 bases and at J to 5 bases, leaving 6 bases not matched to a gene. Per the germline V gene, CDR1 is MNHEY and CDR2 is SMNVEV (reference sequence). There are 14 residues in the CDR3. The chain's CDR3 is CASRPGQDYQPQHF. For the CDR3, the DNA is TGTGCCAGCAGGCCGGGACAGGATTATCAGCCCCAGCATTTT.

CDR3 sequence (DNA): TGCGCCAGCAGCTTGCGGGAGACTACAGATACGCAGTATTTT. It codes for CASSLRETTDTQYF. The gene calls are TRBV5-1 and TRBJ2-3; D may be TRBD2 (6 bases). The CDR3 has 14 residues. Trimming removed 1 base from V and 3 bases from J, with 9 bases in between. Germline V gene sequence: CDR1 SGHRS, CDR2 YFSETQ.

The V gene is TRBV2, the J gene TRBJ2-3; 7 nucleotides match TRBD1. The V gene end was trimmed by 8 bases and the J gene end by 2 bases; junction bases not matched to a gene: 10. Germline lookup yields CDR1 SNHLY and CDR2 FYNNEI. The CDR3 consists of 15 residues. In nucleotides, the CDR3 is TGTGCCAGCCCAGTAGGGACAGATCACACAGATACGCAGTATTTT. Translating it yields CASPVGTDHTDTQYF. Combining the CDR3 with reference TRBV2 and TRBJ2-3 gives the whole variable domain EPEVTQTPSHQVTQMGQEVILRCVPISNHLYFYWYRQILGQKVEFLVSFYNNEISEKSEIFDDQFSVERPDGSNFTLKIRSTKLEDSAMYFCASPVGTDHTDTQYFGPGTRLTVL.

DNA of the CDR3: TGTGCCAGCAGCCTGGGACAGGGGACTTCACCCCTCCACTTT. It is translated as CASSLGQGTSPLHF. The chain combines TRBV11-2 with TRBJ1-6; TRBD1 matches 10 bases. Looked up from germline, CDR1 is SGHAT and CDR2 is FQNNGV. The trim removed 5 bases at V and 9 bases at J, leaving 4 bases unmatched. The CDR3 is 14 residues long.

The chain has TRBV9 and TRBJ2-3; D may be TRBD1 or TRBD2 (5 bases each). The ends were cut back, 3 bases at V and 0 bases at J, with 14 bases in the middle. The CDR3 sequence is 16 residues long. Germline lookup yields CDR1 SGDLS and CDR2 YYNGEE. The CDR3 DNA reads TGTGCCAGCAGCGACACTAGACAGCCGAGCACAGATACGCAGTATTTT. Encoded protein: CASSDTRQPSTDTQYF.

The V and J genes are TRBV6-5 and TRBJ1-1, with a tentative D call TRBD1 (5 bases). This CDR3 has 13 residues. The V end was cut by 2 bases, the J end by 7 bases, with 11 bases between. Per germline, CDR1 MNHEY and CDR2 SVGAGI. The CDR3 region is CASSYGGNGEAFF. CDR3 coding DNA: TGTGCCAGCAGTTACGGGGGAAATGGTGAAGCTTTCTTT.

As DNA, the CDR3 is TGTGCCAGCAGTGATTATGCTCGAACCGGGGAGCTGTTTTTT. Encoded protein: CASSDYARTGELFF. The V gene is TRBV2, the J gene TRBJ2-2, with D unclear. Germline V gene lookup returns CDR1 SNHLY and CDR2 FYNNEI. The germline V and J ends were trimmed by 3 bases and 5 bases, with 10 bases remaining between them. This CDR3 has 14 amino acids.

The chain links TRBV4-1 to TRBJ2-1; 7 bases are shared with TRBD1. The CDR3 consists of 15 residues. Germline assignment: CDR1 MGHRA and CDR2 YSYEKL. V trimming: 2 bases; J trimming: 4 bases; junction bases outside the gene matches: 5. CDR3 sequence reads: CASSQRTGQYNEQFF. CDR3 DNA sequence: TGCGCCAGCAGCCAAAGAACGGGACAGTACAATGAGCAGTTCTTC.

The chain employs TRBV7-2 and TRBJ1-5, with D possibly being TRBD1 (5 bases). Trimming left V 1 base short and J 4 bases short, with 20 bases between. Germline V gene lookup returns CDR1 SGHTA and CDR2 FQGNSA. The CDR3 is made up of 18 amino acids. The CDR3 is CASSLGAWGAGENQPQHF. CDR3 in DNA: TGTGCCAGCAGCTTAGGGGCCTGGGGCGCGGGGGAGAATCAGCCCCAGCATTTT.

The chain is built from TRBV6-1 and TRBJ2-7; D possibly corresponds to TRBD1 (6 bases). V lost 6 bases and J 7 bases, leaving 19 bases between the germline ends. Looked up from germline, CDR1 is MNHNS and CDR2 is SASEGT. The CDR3 runs to 14 residues. CDR3 DNA sequence: TGTGCCAGCAGGGACTCCCAGGGGCGAAAAGAGCAGTACTTC. Residues: CASRDSQGRKEQYF.

The gene calls are TRBV27 and TRBJ1-2; D unresolved. CDR1 and CDR2 (germline): MNHEY, SMNVEV (reference sequence). With 5 bases removed from V and 4 bases from J, the gap between germline ends came to 14 bases. The CDR3 is 14 residues long. Written as DNA, the CDR3 is TGTGCCAGCAGTCCAAAGGGAGGAGTCTATGGCTACACCTTC. This codes for CASSPKGGVYGYTF.

The CDR3 DNA is TGTGCCAGCAAGGAAGCTAGCGGGTCCTACAATGAGCAGTTCTTC. Amino acid sequence: CASKEASGSYNEQFF. The chain is built from TRBV6-1 and TRBJ2-1, with 8 bases lining up with TRBD2. The CDR3 extends over 15 amino acids. J gave up 1 base and V 7 bases, and 6 bases lay outside the gene matches. Germline CDR1 reads MNHNS; CDR2 reads SASEGT.

The chain combines TRBV5-1 with TRBJ2-2; TRBD2 agrees at 8 bases. Trimming removed 1 base from V and 4 bases from J; junction bases left unmatched: 6. Germline CDR1 SGHRS, CDR2 YFSETQ. CDR3 size: 16 residues. The CDR3 reads CASSLRSGGFTGELFF. The DNA for the CDR3 is TGCGCCAGCAGCTTGAGGAGCGGGGGATTCACCGGGGAGCTGTTTTTT.

The CDR3 loop reads CASSLGVIYEQYF. CDR3 nucleotide sequence: TGTGCCAGCAGTCTAGGGGTGATCTACGAGCAGTACTTC. V is TRBV28 and J is TRBJ2-7, with D perhaps TRBD1 (5 bases). Germline V gene sequence: CDR1 MDHEN, CDR2 SYDVKM. Trimming took off 5 bases at V and 3 bases at J, with 11 bases between the two ends. The CDR3 is made up of 13 amino acids.

The rearrangement uses TRBV5-1 and TRBJ1-3; D gene uncertain. CDR1 and CDR2 from the germline V gene are SGHRS and YFSETQ. The CDR3 consists of 16 residues. The V end lost 0 bases, the J end lost 0 bases, and 10 bases lay between the germline ends. CDR3 DNA sequence: TGCGCCAGCAGCTTGGTGTCACCGAGCTCTGGAAACACCATATATTTT. Translated: CASSLVSPSSGNTIYF.